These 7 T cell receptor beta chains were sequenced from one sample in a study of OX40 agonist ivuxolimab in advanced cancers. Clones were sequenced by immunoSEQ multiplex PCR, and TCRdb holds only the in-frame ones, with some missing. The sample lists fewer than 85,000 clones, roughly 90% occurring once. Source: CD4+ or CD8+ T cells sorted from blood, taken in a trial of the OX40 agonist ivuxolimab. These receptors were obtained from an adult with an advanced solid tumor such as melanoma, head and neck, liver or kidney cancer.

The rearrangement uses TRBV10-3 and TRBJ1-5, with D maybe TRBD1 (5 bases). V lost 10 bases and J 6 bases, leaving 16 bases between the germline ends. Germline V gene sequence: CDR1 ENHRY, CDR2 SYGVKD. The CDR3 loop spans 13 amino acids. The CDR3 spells CASQGEVGQPQHF. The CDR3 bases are TGTGCCAGCCAGGGCGAGGTGGGTCAGCCCCAGCATTTT.

CDR3 protein: CASSKGVRTVNTEAFF. The CDR3, as DNA: TGTGCCAGCAGCAAAGGAGTCCGGACGGTGAACACTGAAGCTTTCTTT. The gene calls are TRBV9 and TRBJ1-1; D gene uncertain. There are 16 residues in the CDR3. V lost 4 bases and J lost 0, with 16 bases in between. Germline assignment: CDR1 SGDLS and CDR2 YYNGEE.

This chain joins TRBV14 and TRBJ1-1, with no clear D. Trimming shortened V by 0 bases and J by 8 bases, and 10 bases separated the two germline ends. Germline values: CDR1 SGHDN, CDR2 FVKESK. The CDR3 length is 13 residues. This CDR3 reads CASSQDEGREAFF. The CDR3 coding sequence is TGTGCCAGCAGCCAAGATGAAGGCAGAGAAGCTTTCTTT. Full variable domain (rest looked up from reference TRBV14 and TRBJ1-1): EAGVTQFPSHSVIEKGQTVTLRCDPISGHDNLYWYRRVMGKEIKFLLHFVKESKQDESGMPNNRFLAERTGGTYSTLKVQPAELEDSGVYFCASSQDEGREAFFGQGTRLTVV.

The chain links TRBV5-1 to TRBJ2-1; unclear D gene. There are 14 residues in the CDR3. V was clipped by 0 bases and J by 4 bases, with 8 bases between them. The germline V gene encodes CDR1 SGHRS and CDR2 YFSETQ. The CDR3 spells CASSLEPVYNEQFF. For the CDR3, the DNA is TGCGCCAGCAGCTTGGAGCCTGTTTACAATGAGCAGTTCTTC.

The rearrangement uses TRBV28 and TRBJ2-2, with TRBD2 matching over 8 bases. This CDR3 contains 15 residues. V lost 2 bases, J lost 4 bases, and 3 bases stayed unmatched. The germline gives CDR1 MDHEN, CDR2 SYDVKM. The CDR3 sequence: CASSLTGGPTGELFF. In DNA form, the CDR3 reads TGTGCCAGCAGTTTAACGGGAGGGCCCACCGGGGAGCTGTTTTTT. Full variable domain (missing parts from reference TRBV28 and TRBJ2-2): DVKVTQSSRYLVKRTGEKVFLECVQDMDHENMFWYRQDPGLGLRLIYFSYDVKMKEKGDIPEGYSVSREKKERFSLILESASTNQTSMYLCASSLTGGPTGELFFGEGSRLTVL.

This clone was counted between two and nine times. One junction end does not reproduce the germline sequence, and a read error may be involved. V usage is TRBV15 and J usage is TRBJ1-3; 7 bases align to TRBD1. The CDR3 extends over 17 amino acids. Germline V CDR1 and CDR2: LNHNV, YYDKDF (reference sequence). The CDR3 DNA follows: TGTGCCACCAGCAGAGATCGGCTGACAGGGCCCTTTTTACGAATCTCTTTT. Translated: CATSRDRLTGPFLRISF.

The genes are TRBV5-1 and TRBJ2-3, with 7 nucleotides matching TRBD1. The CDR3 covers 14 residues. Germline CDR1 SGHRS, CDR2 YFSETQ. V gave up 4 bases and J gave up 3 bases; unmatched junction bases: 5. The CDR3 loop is CASSERQGTDTQYF. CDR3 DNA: TGCGCCAGCAGCGAGAGACAGGGTACAGATACGCAGTATTTT.